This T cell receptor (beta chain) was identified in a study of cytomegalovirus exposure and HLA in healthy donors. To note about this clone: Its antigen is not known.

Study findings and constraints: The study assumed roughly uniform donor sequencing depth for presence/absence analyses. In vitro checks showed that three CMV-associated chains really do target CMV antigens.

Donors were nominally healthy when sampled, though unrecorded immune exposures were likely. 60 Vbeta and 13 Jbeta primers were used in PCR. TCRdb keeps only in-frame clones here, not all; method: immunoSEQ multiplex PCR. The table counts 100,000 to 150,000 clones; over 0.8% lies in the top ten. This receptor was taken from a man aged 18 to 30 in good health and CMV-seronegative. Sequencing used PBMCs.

CDR3 amino acids: CASSFEGNTEAFF. CDR3 sequence (DNA): TGTGCCAGCAGTTTTGAGGGGAACACTGAAGCTTTCTTT. The V gene is TRBV2, the J gene TRBJ1-1; no clear D. The germline V gene encodes CDR1 SNHLY and CDR2 FYNNEI. V shed 5 bases and J shed 1 base, with 8 bases lying between them. The length of the CDR3 is 13 residues. Looking up the rest from reference TRBV2 and TRBJ1-1 gives the full variable domain: EPEVTQTPSHQVTQMGQEVILRCVPISNHLYFYWYRQILGQKVEFLVSFYNNEISEKSEIFDDQFSVERPDGSNFTLKIRSTKLEDSAMYFCASSFEGNTEAFFGQGTRLTVV.